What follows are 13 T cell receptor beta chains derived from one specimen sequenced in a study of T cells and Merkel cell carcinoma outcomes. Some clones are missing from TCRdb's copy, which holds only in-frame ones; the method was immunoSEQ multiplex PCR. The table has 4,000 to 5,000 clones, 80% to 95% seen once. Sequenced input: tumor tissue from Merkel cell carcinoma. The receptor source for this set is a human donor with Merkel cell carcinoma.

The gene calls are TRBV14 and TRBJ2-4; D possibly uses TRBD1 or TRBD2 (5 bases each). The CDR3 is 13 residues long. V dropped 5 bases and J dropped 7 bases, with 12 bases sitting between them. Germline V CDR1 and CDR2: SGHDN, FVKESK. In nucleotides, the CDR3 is TGTGCCAGCAGCGAGGGGTTAGGGAACATTCAGTACTTC. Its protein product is CASSEGLGNIQYF.

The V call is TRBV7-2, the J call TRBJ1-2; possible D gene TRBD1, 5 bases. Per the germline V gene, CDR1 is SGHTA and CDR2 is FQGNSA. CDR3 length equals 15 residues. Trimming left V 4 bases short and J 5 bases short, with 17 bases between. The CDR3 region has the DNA TGTGCCAGCAGCTCCCTGGGGTCAGGGTGGTATGGCTACACCTTC. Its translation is CASSSLGSGWYGYTF.

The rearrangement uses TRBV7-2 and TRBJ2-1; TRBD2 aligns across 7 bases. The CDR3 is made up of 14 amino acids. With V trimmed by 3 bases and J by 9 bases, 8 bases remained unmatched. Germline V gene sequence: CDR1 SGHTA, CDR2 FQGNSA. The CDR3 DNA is TGTGCCAGCAGCTTTGCGGGAGATCAGAGTGAGCAGTTCTTC. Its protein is CASSFAGDQSEQFF. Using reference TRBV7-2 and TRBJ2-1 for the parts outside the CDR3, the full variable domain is GAGVSQSPSNKVTEKGKDVELRCDPISGHTALYWYRQSLGQGLEFLIYFQGNSAPDKSGLPSDRFSAERTGGSVSTLTIQRTQQEDSAVYLCASSFAGDQSEQFFGPGTRLTVL.

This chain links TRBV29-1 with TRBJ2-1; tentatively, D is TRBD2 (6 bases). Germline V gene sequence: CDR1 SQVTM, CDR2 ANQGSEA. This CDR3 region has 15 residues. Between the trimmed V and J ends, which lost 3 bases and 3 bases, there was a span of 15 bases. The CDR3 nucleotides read TGCAGCGTTGACGGCGGGGAGACTCTCTACAATGAGCAGTTCTTC. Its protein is CSVDGGETLYNEQFF.

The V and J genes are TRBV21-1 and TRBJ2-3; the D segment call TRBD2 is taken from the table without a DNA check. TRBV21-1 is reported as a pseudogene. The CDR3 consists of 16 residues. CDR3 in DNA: TGTGCCAGCAGCATGGGACTAGCGTCTAGCACAGATACGCAGTATTTT. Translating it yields CASSMGLASSTDTQYF.

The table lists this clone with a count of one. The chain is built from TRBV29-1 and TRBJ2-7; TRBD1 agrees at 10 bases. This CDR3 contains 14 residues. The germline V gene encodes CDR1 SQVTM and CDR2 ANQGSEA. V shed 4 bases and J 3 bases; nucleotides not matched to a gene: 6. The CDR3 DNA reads TGCAGCGTTGCGGACAGGGGGTATAGCTACGAGCAGTACTTC. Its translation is CSVADRGYSYEQYF.

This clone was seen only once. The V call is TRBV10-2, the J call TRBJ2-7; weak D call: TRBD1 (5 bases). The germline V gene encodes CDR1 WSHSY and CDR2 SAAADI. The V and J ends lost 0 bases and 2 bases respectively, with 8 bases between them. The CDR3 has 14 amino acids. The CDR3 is CASSESWGPYEQYF. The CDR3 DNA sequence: TGCGCCAGCAGTGAGTCCTGGGGCCCCTACGAGCAGTACTTC.

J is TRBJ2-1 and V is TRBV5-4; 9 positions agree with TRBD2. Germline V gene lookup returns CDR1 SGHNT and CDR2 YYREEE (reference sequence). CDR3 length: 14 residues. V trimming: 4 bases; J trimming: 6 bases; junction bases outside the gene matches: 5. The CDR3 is CASSSAGGGNEQFF. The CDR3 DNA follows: TGTGCCAGCAGCAGCGCGGGAGGGGGCAATGAGCAGTTCTTC.

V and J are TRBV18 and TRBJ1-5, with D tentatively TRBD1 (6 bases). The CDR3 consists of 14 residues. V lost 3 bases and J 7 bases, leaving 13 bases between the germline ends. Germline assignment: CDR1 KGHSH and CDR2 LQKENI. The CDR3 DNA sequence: TGTGCCAGCTCACCTAACAGGGAACGACAGCCCCAGCATTTT. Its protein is CASSPNRERQPQHF.

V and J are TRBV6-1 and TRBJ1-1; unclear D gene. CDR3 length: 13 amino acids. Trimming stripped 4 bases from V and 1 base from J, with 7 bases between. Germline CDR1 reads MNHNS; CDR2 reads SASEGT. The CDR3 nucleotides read TGTGCCAGCAGTGTCTCAGCGAACACTGAAGCTTTCTTT. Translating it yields CASSVSANTEAFF.

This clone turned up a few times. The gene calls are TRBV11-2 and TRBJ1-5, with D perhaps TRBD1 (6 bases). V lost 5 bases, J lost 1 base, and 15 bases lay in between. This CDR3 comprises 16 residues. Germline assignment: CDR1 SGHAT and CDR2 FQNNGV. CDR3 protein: CASSLGGLGSNQPQHF. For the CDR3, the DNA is TGTGCCAGCAGCCTTGGGGGCCTCGGAAGCAATCAGCCCCAGCATTTT.

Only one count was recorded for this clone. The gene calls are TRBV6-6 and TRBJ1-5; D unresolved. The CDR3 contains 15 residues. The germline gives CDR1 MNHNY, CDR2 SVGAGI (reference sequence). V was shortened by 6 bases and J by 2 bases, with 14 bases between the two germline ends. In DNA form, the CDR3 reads TGTGCCAGCAGCCCCGTGGGGTTTGGCAATCAGCCCCAGCATTTT. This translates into CASSPVGFGNQPQHF.

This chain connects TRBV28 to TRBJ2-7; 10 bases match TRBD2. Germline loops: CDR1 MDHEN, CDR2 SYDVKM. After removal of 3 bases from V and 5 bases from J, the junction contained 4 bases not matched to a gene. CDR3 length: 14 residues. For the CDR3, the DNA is TGTGCCAGCAGTTTTGGGCTAGCGGGAGACGAGCAGTACTTC. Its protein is CASSFGLAGDEQYF.